The 2 T cell receptor beta chains below were found in one sample sequenced in a study of T cells in women clearing cervical HPV infection. The method was immunoSEQ multiplex PCR; TCRdb's version includes in-frame clones alone and lacks a portion of them. The sample holds roughly 31,000 clones. The sequencing input was blood buffy coat. All receptors come from a woman aged 18 to 69 with a cervical HPV16 infection that either progressed to CIN3+ or cleared (not recorded which).

About this clone: Sequencing ends 3 residues short of the CDR3 end; the germline J gene provides the rest. This chain connects TRBV28 to TRBJ1-6; no clear D. CDR1 and CDR2 from the germline V gene are MDHEN and SYDVKM. The CDR3 is 13 residues long. CDR3 loop: CASSSIDPRALHF. The part of the CDR3 DNA that was read is TGTGCCAGCAGTTCTATCGACCCCCGGGCC. The full variable domain, in which reference TRBV28 and TRBJ1-6 provide the parts outside the CDR3, is DVKVTQSSRYLVKRTGEKVFLECVQDMDHENMFWYRQDPGLGLRLIYFSYDVKMKEKGDIPEGYSVSREKKERFSLILESASTNQTSMYLCASSSIDPRALHFGNGTRLTVT.

Details on this clone: The DNA ends 3 residues before the CDR3 does, and the rest of the CDR3 is filled in from the germline J gene. V gene TRBV6-2 or TRBV6-3 combines with J gene TRBJ1-5; 9 bases align to TRBD1. The CDR3 has 13 amino acids. CDR1 and CDR2 (germline): MNHEY, SVGEGT. The V segment lost 4 bases and the J segment 6 bases; nucleotides outside the gene matches: 1. The CDR3 protein is CASSSQGAQPQHF. Partial CDR3 DNA: TGTGCCAGCAGTTCACAGGGGGCTCAGCCC.